Listed here is a single T cell receptor (beta chain). The antigen is not known. These data are taken from a study of T cell responses to AZD1222 COVID-19 vaccine. Assay: immunoSEQ multiplex PCR; the TCRdb copy retains only in-frame clones and omits some. This sample carries more than 65,000 clones, 80% to 90% of them seen once, and the ten largest clones take about 3%. Notes on the study in general: No day 14 peak samples; only post-peak repertoires were characterized. With two AZD1222 doses given, Spike-specific TCR breadth and depth both rose.

Germline V gene data show CDR1 as LNHDA and CDR2 as SQIVND (reference sequence). The ends were cut back, 5 bases at V and 2 bases at J, with 13 bases in the middle. The CDR3 consists of 14 residues. Sequenced here: peripheral blood, sampled 28 days after the second AZD1222 dose. This sequence joins TRBV19 and TRBJ2-7; D may be TRBD1 (6 bases). This receptor was obtained from an adult who received the AZD1222 COVID-19 vaccine. Here the CDR3 reads CASSQTGSTYEQYF. The CDR3, as DNA: TGTGCCAGTAGTCAAACAGGGAGCACCTACGAGCAGTACTTC.